This T cell receptor (beta chain) is from a study of blood T cell repertoires in COVID-19. Using immunoSEQ multiplex PCR, the repertoire was profiled, and TCRdb retains in-frame clones only, with some absent. The top ten clones hold roughly 5% of a sample with approximately 150,000 clones, roughly 88% of them seen once. This clone was found once. Germline values: CDR1 MNHEY, CDR2 SMNVEV (reference sequence). This CDR3 has 15 amino acids. Between the trimmed V and J ends, which lost 2 bases and 5 bases, there was a span of 16 bases. The receptor was isolated from a man younger than 30 with COVID-19, enrolled during active disease. The gene calls are TRBV27 and TRBJ2-7, with D perhaps matching TRBD1 (6 bases). The sample consisted of peripheral blood. The CDR3 is CASSLKGQRGHEQYF. CDR3 nucleotide sequence: TGTGCCAGCAGTTTAAAAGGACAGAGAGGCCACGAGCAGTACTTC.